The 2 T cell receptor beta chains presented below share a single source sample, sequenced in a study of PD-1 blockade in classical Hodgkin lymphoma. The data were produced by immunoSEQ multiplex PCR, yet TCRdb's version contains in-frame clones alone and is incomplete. The profile shows 25,000 to 40,000 clones, 65% to 90% of them singletons. Autologous stem cell transplantation was followed by relapse in every patient, and brentuximab vedotin exposure varied. This specimen consisted of peripheral blood mononuclear cells (PBMCs), obtained at baseline. The receptors were sampled from a human donor with classical Hodgkin lymphoma.

Turning to this clone: This same CDR3 is encoded by further DNA sequences in the sample. The chain employs TRBV28 and TRBJ1-2; D remains ambiguous. The germline V gene has CDR1 MDHEN and CDR2 SYDVKM. CDR3 size: 13 residues. Trimming stripped 3 bases from V and 2 bases from J, with 7 bases between. The CDR3 DNA reads as TGTGCCAGCAGTTTGGGCCGAAACTATGGCTACACCTTC. This codes for CASSLGRNYGYTF.

This chain connects TRBV10-2 to TRBJ2-7; D gene unclear. The CDR3 is 12 residues long. Trimming shortened V by 10 bases and J by 3 bases, and 13 bases separated the two germline ends. Germline V CDR1 and CDR2: WSHSY, SAAADI. Here the CDR3 DNA reads TGCGCCACCTCGGCTTTTCTCTACGAGCAGTACTTC. Translating gives CATSAFLYEQYF.